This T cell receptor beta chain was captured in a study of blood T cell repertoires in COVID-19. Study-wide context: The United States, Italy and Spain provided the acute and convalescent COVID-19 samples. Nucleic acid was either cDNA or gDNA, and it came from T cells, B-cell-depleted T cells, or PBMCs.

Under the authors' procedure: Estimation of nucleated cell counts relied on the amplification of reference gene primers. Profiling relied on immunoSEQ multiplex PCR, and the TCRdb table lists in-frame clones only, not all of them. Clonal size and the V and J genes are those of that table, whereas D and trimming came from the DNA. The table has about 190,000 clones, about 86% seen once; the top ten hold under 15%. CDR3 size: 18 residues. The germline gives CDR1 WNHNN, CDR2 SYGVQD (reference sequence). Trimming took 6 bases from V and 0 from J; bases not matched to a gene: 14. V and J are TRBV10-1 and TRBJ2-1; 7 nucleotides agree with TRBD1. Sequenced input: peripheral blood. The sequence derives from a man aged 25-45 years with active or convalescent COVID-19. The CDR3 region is CASSVDRPDTFSYNEQFF. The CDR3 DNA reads TGCGCCAGCAGCGTGGACAGGCCGGACACTTTCTCCTACAATGAGCAGTTCTTC.